Listed below are T cell receptor beta chains from one sample, sequenced in a study of regulatory T cells in long-lasting Graves disease. TCRdb itself ran the multiplex PCR reads through MiXCR, one entry per CDR3 protein. The sample contains nearly 350,000 distinct CDR3 sequences, around a fifth of which appear only once. Specimen: peripheral blood mononuclear cells (PBMCs), collected when the disease was refractory, from a patient treated with antithyroid drugs. The receptors stem from a female donor with Graves disease. CDR3s include the opening cysteine and the closing phenylalanine or tryptophan. The D gene is left open where the match is weak. Only part of the rows carry a size: once, few, many, or a class if the clone is expanded.

many TRBJ1-6 TRBV9 - TGTGCCAGCAGCCCGGACGTCTATTCACCCCTCCACTTT CASSPDVYSPLHF
few TRBJ1-6 TRBV18 TRBD1 TGTGCCAGCTCACCGCGTGAGGAGGGGGCTCTCCTCCACTTT CASSPREEGALLHF
- TRBJ2-2 TRBV3-1 - TGTGCCAGCAGCCAGAACAGGTTCGGCGGGGAGCTGTTTTTT CASSQNRFGGELFF
few TRBJ1-4 TRBV13 - TGTGCCAGCAGCTTAGAGCTCTGGACCGCGTGGGGTGAAAAACTGTTTTTT CASSLELWTAWGEKLFF
many TRBJ2-7 TRBV7-2 TRBD2 TGTGCCAGCAGCCCTAGCGGGGGGCTAACCTACGAGCAGTACTTC CASSPSGGLTYEQYF
many TRBJ2-2 TRBV12-3/TRBV12-4 TRBD1 TGTGCCAGCACGGGACAGATCACCGGGGAGCTGTTTTTT CASTGQITGELFF
many TRBJ2-7 TRBV27 - TGTGCCACCATACCGGGGGGCCTCAACTACGAGCAGTACTTC CATIPGGLNYEQYF
many TRBJ2-3 TRBV2 - TGTGCCAGCAGTCGCAGCAGTGGTACGCAGTATTTT CASSRSSGTQYF
- TRBJ2-7 TRBV7-2 TRBD2 TGTGCCAGCAGCTATACTAGCGGCTACGAGCAGTACTTC CASSYTSGYEQYF
- TRBJ1-2 TRBV10-2 - TGCGCCAGCATGCCGACAGTTAACCATGGCTACACCTTC CASMPTVNHGYTF
many TRBJ1-1 TRBV28 - TGTGCCAGCAGTTTCCTTCAGGGGTTGGGCACTGAAGCTTTCTTT CASSFLQGLGTEAFF
many TRBJ2-5 TRBV18 - TGTGCCAGCTCACCACCGGCGTCAAAAGAGACCCAGTACTTC CASSPPASKETQYF
- TRBJ2-1 TRBV28 - TGTGCCAGCAGTTTATGGGCTATCGGGGACAATGAGCAGTTCTTC CASSLWAIGDNEQFF
many TRBJ2-5 TRBV20-1 - TGCAGTGCTAGGGTGGCCGGCTCCGTAAAGACCCAGTACTTC CSARVAGSVKTQYF
- TRBJ2-5 TRBV3-1 TRBD1 TGTGCCGGCAGCTCCACAGGGGGCGTGGAGACCCAGTACTTC CAGSSTGGVETQYF
- TRBJ2-7 TRBV3-1 - TGTGCCAGCAGCCACGGAGGAAGGCTCTACGAGCAGTACTTC CASSHGGRLYEQYF
few TRBJ2-7 TRBV5-1 TRBD1 TGCGCCAGCAGCTTCGAACAGGGGTCGTGGTACGAGCAGTACTTC CASSFEQGSWYEQYF
many TRBJ2-7 TRBV28 - TGTGCCAGCAGCTCGAGACTTTCATCCTACGAGCAGTACTTC CASSSRLSSYEQYF
many TRBJ2-6 TRBV6-5 - TGTGCCAGCAGTTACCCCGGGGCCAACGTCCTGACTTTC CASSYPGANVLTF
many TRBJ1-5 TRBV12-3/TRBV12-4 TRBD1 TGTGCCAGCAGAGCGGGGACAGGGAATCAGCCCCAGCATTTT CASRAGTGNQPQHF
few TRBJ2-7 TRBV5-1 - TGCGCCAGCAGCTTGATACTTGCGAACGAGCAGTACTTC CASSLILANEQYF
many TRBJ1-5 TRBV28 - TGTGCCAGCAGTTCTTACGGGTCTGGGCAGCCCCAGCATTTT CASSSYGSGQPQHF
few TRBJ2-3 TRBV7-2 - TGTGCCAGCAGCTTCGCGACCCTTGAGAGGGATACGCAGTATTTT CASSFATLERDTQYF
few TRBJ2-1 TRBV11-2 - TGTGCCAGCAGCTTAGGTGGGACCCAACTCAATGAGCAGTTCTTC CASSLGGTQLNEQFF
many TRBJ2-5 TRBV10-3 TRBD1 TGTGCCGCTGGGACAGGGGGAGGGGAGACCCAGTACTTC CAAGTGGGETQYF
many TRBJ2-7 TRBV12-3/TRBV12-4 - TGTGCCAGCAGTTACCCGGGACTGGACTACGAGCAGTACTTC CASSYPGLDYEQYF
few TRBJ1-2 TRBV7-3 - TGTGCCAGCAGCCAGTCTCGTACCGACTATGGCTACACCTTC CASSQSRTDYGYTF
many TRBJ2-5 TRBV18 TRBD1 TGTGCCAGCTCACCACGGATTGGGACAGAGAGCCAAGAGACCCAGTACTTC CASSPRIGTESQETQYF
many TRBJ2-7 TRBV13 - TGTGCCAGCAGCTTAGAGCAGGGCGAGCAGTACTTC CASSLEQGEQYF
- TRBJ1-4 TRBV15 - TGTGCCACCAGCAGAGCGAAGACTCTTAATGAAAAACTGTTTTTT CATSRAKTLNEKLFF
few TRBJ2-2 TRBV6-5 - TGTGCCAGCAGTTACAGGGGGGACAGTCCCACCGGGGAGCTGTTTTTT CASSYRGDSPTGELFF
many TRBJ1-1 TRBV3-1 - TGTGCCAGCAGCTACCACCTCGGGGGCACTGAAGCTTTCTTT CASSYHLGGTEAFF
few TRBJ1-2 TRBV20-1 TRBD1 TGCAGTGCTAGGACAGGGGCTCTGAACTATGGCTACACCTTC CSARTGALNYGYTF
many TRBJ2-5 TRBV18 TRBD2 TGTGCCAGCTCACCGGGACTAGCGGTCCAAGAGACCCAGTACTTC CASSPGLAVQETQYF
few TRBJ1-2 TRBV10-2 - TGCGCCAGCAGTTCCCTCCTAATCTATGGCTACACCTTC CASSSLLIYGYTF
- TRBJ1-2 TRBV20-1 - TGCAGTGCCCCTCCTGCCAACTATGGCTACACCTTC CSAPPANYGYTF
- TRBJ2-2 TRBV30 TRBD2 TGTGCCTGGACTGGGACTAGCCACACCGGGGAGCTGTTTTTT CAWTGTSHTGELFF
many TRBJ2-5 TRBV6-2/TRBV6-3 - TGTGCCATCATTATCGGGCAGCGAGGACGAGAGACCCAGTACTTC CAIIIGQRGRETQYF
many TRBJ1-4 TRBV5-1 - TGCGCCAGCAGCTGGGACGGAAAGAATGAAAAACTGTTTTTT CASSWDGKNEKLFF
many TRBJ1-2 TRBV2 TRBD1 TGTGCCAGCACCCTCCAAAGGGACAGTCGCTACACCTTC CASTLQRDSRYTF
- TRBJ1-3 TRBV30 - TGTGCCTGGAGTGTATGGGGAGGCGGAAACACCATATATTTT CAWSVWGGGNTIYF
few TRBJ2-2 TRBV5-1 - TGCGCCAGCAGCTTATATGGACAGACCGGGGAGCTGTTTTTT CASSLYGQTGELFF
many TRBJ1-6 TRBV2 TRBD1 TGTGCCAGCGGTAGGGACAGTTACAGAATTAATTCACCCCTCCACTTT CASGRDSYRINSPLHF
- TRBJ2-2 TRBV12-3/TRBV12-4 - TGTGCCAGCAGCACCGGGACAAGGGGAACCGGGGAGCTGTTTTTT CASSTGTRGTGELFF
many TRBJ1-1 TRBV5-1 - TGCGCCAGCAGCTTCAGCAGGGACCTGAACACTGAAGCTTTCTTT CASSFSRDLNTEAFF
many TRBJ2-4 TRBV2 TRBD2 TGTGCCAGCAGAGGTGGCGGGGGGAAAGTTTACTTC CASRGGGGKVYF
- TRBJ1-2 TRBV4-1 TRBD1 TGCGCCAGCAGCCCGAGGGACAGGGGCGACTATGGCTACACCTTC CASSPRDRGDYGYTF
few TRBJ1-1 TRBV11-3 TRBD1 TGTGCCAGCTCGAGGGGGCCGGGTGAAGCTTTCTTT CASSRGPGEAFF
few TRBJ2-1 TRBV5-1 TRBD2 TGCGCCAGCAGCTTGGGGGGCGGGAGGGGATACAATGAGCAGTTCTTC CASSLGGGRGYNEQFF
few TRBJ2-1 TRBV7-9 - TGTGCCAGCAGTCCGACAGGGCGGGGGCCCGGTTTTTACAATGAGCAGTTCTTC CASSPTGRGPGFYNEQFF
- TRBJ1-1 TRBV4-1 - TGCGCCAGCAGCCCCTATTGGGGTGGGGGGAACACTGAAGCTTTCTTT CASSPYWGGGNTEAFF
- TRBJ2-6 TRBV18 - TGTGCCAGCTCACCACGGGGTATGGCTGGGGCCAACGTCCTGACTTTC CASSPRGMAGANVLTF
many TRBJ2-5 TRBV9 TRBD2 TGTGCCAGCAGCGTAGGGGGGACTAGCGGGGAGACCCAGTACTTC CASSVGGTSGETQYF
many TRBJ1-5 TRBV5-5 - TGTGCCAGCATGAGGGACCGTAGCAATCAGCCCCAGCATTTT CASMRDRSNQPQHF
many TRBJ1-5 TRBV10-3 - TGTGCCATCAGTGAGTCAGGCTCCGCAAGCAATCAGCCCCAGCATTTT CAISESGSASNQPQHF
- TRBJ1-6 TRBV4-1 - TGCGCCAGCAGCACCCCAGGGTCGGGTTCACCCTTCCACTTT CASSTPGSGSPFHF